This TCR beta chain was recorded in a study of blood T cell repertoires in COVID-19. Turning to the study itself: Specimens from acute and convalescent COVID-19 originated in the United States, Italy and Spain.

Participant-given clinical history determined each cohort assignment. During the 2 weeks before they entered the study, exposed participants had met someone with a PCR-confirmed or clinician-diagnosed COVID-19 case. This table comes from immunoSEQ multiplex PCR, and its TCRdb copy is limited to in-frame clones, with some not included. The data hold 270,000 or so clones, with 85% to 95% observed a single time. This receptor was identified in a man aged 35-49 years who had been exposed to COVID-19. Sequencing was done on a sample of PBMCs or T cells enriched from blood (not recorded which).

CDR3 DNA: TGTGCTAGTGGTGGAATGGGAGCGGAGCCCTACGAGCAGTACTTC. Amino acids: CASGGMGAEPYEQYF. The chain joins TRBV12-5 to TRBJ2-7, with D possibly being TRBD2 (5 bases). Germline V gene sequence: CDR1 LGHNT, CDR2 FRNRAP. Trimming stripped 5 bases from V and 2 bases from J, with 16 bases between. The CDR3 totals 15 residues.